A single sample gave rise to the 10 T cell receptor beta chains below, sequenced in a study of T cells in Graves' hyperthyroidism and ophthalmopathy. Amplified TCR beta CDR3 regions came from RNA transcripts. HTBI primers drove first-round RT-PCR of the TCR CDR3. MiXCR, applied by TCRdb to the multiplex PCR reads, yields one record per CDR3 protein. The table records hundreds of thousands of distinct CDR3 sequences, approximately 15% of them present only once. Sample: blood. The source is a man aged 18 to 30 with Graves' ophthalmopathy.

This clonotype has ten or more counts. This rearrangement joins TRBV11-3 to TRBJ2-7; D perhaps matches TRBD1 (6 bases). CDR3 length: 12 residues. With 3 bases removed from V and 6 bases from J, the gap between germline ends came to 9 bases. Germline loops: CDR1 SGHNT, CDR2 YENEEA. CDR3 sequence: CASSLTGFEQYF. For the CDR3, the DNA is TGTGCCAGCAGCTTGACAGGTTTCGAGCAGTACTTC.

This clonotype has ten or more counts. This chain joins TRBV12-3 or TRBV12-4 and TRBJ1-1, with 7 nucleotides matching TRBD1. The CDR3 extends over 13 amino acids. After removal of 10 bases from V and 1 base from J, the junction contained 6 bases not matched to a gene. DNA for the CDR3: TGTGCCACCAAAAGGACAGGGAACACTGAAGCTTTCTTT. It translates to CATKRTGNTEAFF.

This clonotype came up many times. The chain employs TRBV11-2 and TRBJ1-3; D remains unclear. This CDR3 region has 13 residues. The V end lost 6 bases, the J end lost 0 bases, and 6 bases lay between the germline ends. Germline CDR1 and CDR2: SGHAT and FQNNGV. The CDR3 coding sequence is TGTGCCAGCAGGGTTAGCTCTGGAAACACCATATATTTT. The encoded protein is CASRVSSGNTIYF.

This clonotype was counted only a few times. The rearrangement joins TRBV19 to TRBJ2-1; 7 bases match TRBD1. This CDR3 has 18 residues. J lost 2 bases, V lost 5 bases, and 15 bases had no gene match. Germline CDR1 is LNHDA and CDR2 is SQIVND (reference sequence). The CDR3 reads CASSFKGRDSPPYNEQFF. Here the CDR3 DNA reads TGTGCCAGTAGTTTCAAAGGCCGGGACAGCCCACCCTACAATGAGCAGTTCTTC.

The rearrangement uses TRBV6-1 and TRBJ1-2; D is possibly TRBD1 (5 bases). V lost 8 bases, J lost 4 bases, and 8 bases lay in between. Germline V CDR1 and CDR2: MNHNS, SASEGT. The CDR3 totals 11 residues. This CDR3 is CASSDSYGYTF. The CDR3 nucleotides read TGTGCCAGCTCTGACAGCTATGGCTACACCTTC.

This clonotype was seen ten or more times. The V gene is TRBV6-1, the J gene TRBJ1-2, with D maybe TRBD1 (5 bases). Trimming took off 6 bases at V and 6 bases at J, with 14 bases between the two ends. The CDR3 runs to 13 residues. Germline V gives CDR1 MNHNS, CDR2 SASEGT. CDR3 protein: CASRRGGSDGYTF. The CDR3 bases are TGTGCCAGCAGGCGTGGGGGAAGCGATGGCTACACCTTC.

This clonotype has ten or more counts. The J gene is TRBJ1-2, the V gene TRBV12-3 or TRBV12-4; D remains ambiguous. The CDR3 sequence is 12 residues long. V gave up 5 bases and J gave up 5 bases, with 9 bases separating them. In nucleotides, the CDR3 is TGTGCCAGCAGTAGGTTTGGGTATGGCTACACCTTC. Its translation is CASSRFGYGYTF.

The chain carries TRBV20-1 and TRBJ1-1; the D is unclear. The CDR3 is 13 amino acids. Germline V gene lookup returns CDR1 DFQATT and CDR2 SNEGSKA (reference sequence). V was pared by 0 bases and J by 1 base, with 6 bases between. DNA for the CDR3: TGCAGTGCTAGAGATTCAAGGAACACTGAAGCTTTCTTT. Its protein is CSARDSRNTEAFF.

This clonotype came up many times. This chain joins TRBV5-4 and TRBJ2-3, with no clear D. Germline V gene sequence: CDR1 SGHNT, CDR2 YYREEE (reference sequence). V was cut by 0 bases and J by 2 bases, with 4 bases left in between. This CDR3 is 13 amino acids long. The CDR3 protein is CASSLATTDTQYF. CDR3 bases: TGTGCCAGCAGCTTGGCTACCACAGATACGCAGTATTTT. The entire variable domain, with the rest obtained from reference TRBV5-4 and TRBJ2-3, is as follows: ETGVTQSPTHLIKTRGQQVTLRCSSQSGHNTVSWYQQALGQGPQFIFQYYREEENGRGNFPPRFSGLQFPNYSSELNVNALELDDSALYLCASSLATTDTQYFGPGTRLTVL.

This clonotype was seen at least ten times. This chain uses TRBV24-1 with TRBJ2-3; maybe TRBD2 (6 bases). V lost 2 bases, J lost 2 bases, and 13 bases lay in between. Germline V lookup: CDR1 KGHDR, CDR2 SFDVKD. The CDR3 totals 16 residues. CDR3 DNA sequence: TGTGCCACCAGTGATTGGAGGGACCCCTCCACAGATACGCAGTATTTT. As protein: CATSDWRDPSTDTQYF.